Each of the 26 T cell receptor beta chains below was sequenced from the same sample in a study of vaccination and CD4 T cells after COVID-19. The treatment is: roughly 10-day PBMC culture with coronavirus spike peptide pools or control peptides (ViraFEST assay). The unexposed donor provided CD4+ T cells, which were taken before the COVID-19 pandemic (2011-2018). These receptors are not linked to any known antigen. With the Oncomine TCR Beta short-read assay, DNA from cultured CD4+ T cells was sequenced. MiXCR was run by TCRdb on the PCR reads, yielding one entry per CDR3 protein. The sample lists more than 7,500 distinct CDR3 sequences, 45% occurring once. Specimen: CD4+ T cells from blood, cultured in vitro. These receptors were collected from a human donor in good health.

The chain has TRBV7-2 and TRBJ1-2, with 9 bases matching TRBD1. Germline-derived CDR1 and CDR2 are SGHTA and FQGNSA. The V segment lost 4 bases and the J segment 4 bases; nucleotides outside the gene matches: 7. This CDR3 contains 15 residues. The chain's CDR3 is CASSSLQGATYGYTF. The DNA of the CDR3 is TGTGCCAGCAGCTCACTACAGGGGGCGACCTATGGCTACACCTTC. The whole variable domain, remainder taken from reference TRBV7-2 and TRBJ1-2, is GAGVSQSPSNKVTEKGKDVELRCDPISGHTALYWYRQSLGQGLEFLIYFQGNSAPDKSGLPSDRFSAERTGGSVSTLTIQRTQQEDSAVYLCASSSLQGATYGYTFGSGTRLTVV.

This clonotype has just a few counts. V and J are TRBV20-1 and TRBJ1-5; no clear D gene. CDR3 size: 14 residues. The ends were cut back, 3 bases at V and 2 bases at J, with 11 bases in the middle. The germline V gene has CDR1 DFQATT and CDR2 SNEGSKA (reference sequence). CDR3 in amino acids: CSASARRGNQPQHF. The CDR3 nucleotides read TGCAGTGCTAGTGCCCGTAGGGGCAATCAGCCCCAGCATTTT.

V is TRBV18 and J is TRBJ1-2, with 8 bases identical to TRBD1. The germline CDR1 and CDR2 sequences are KGHSH and LQKENI. V lost 6 bases and J lost 4; bases outside the gene matches: 4. This CDR3 is 13 amino acids long. In DNA, the CDR3 is TGTGCCAGCTCGGACAGGGAGGCCTATGGCTACACCTTC. Translation gives CASSDREAYGYTF. Filled out from reference TRBV18 and TRBJ1-2, the complete variable domain reads NAGVMQNPRHLVRRRGQEARLRCSPMKGHSHVYWYRQLPEEGLKFMVYLQKENIIDESGMPKERFSAEFPKEGPSILRIQQVVRGDSAAYFCASSDREAYGYTFGSGTRLTVV.

The chain recombines TRBV10-3 with TRBJ1-1; 8 positions match TRBD1. Germline V gene sequence: CDR1 ENHRY, CDR2 SYGVKD. V dropped 4 bases and J dropped 3; count of bases not matched to a gene: 4. This CDR3 comprises 14 residues. In DNA, the CDR3 is TGTGCCATCAGTGCTAACAGGGGGGACACTGAAGCTTTCTTT. Protein product: CAISANRGDTEAFF.

This clonotype was recorded only once. This CDR3 is CASSQDLALTYEQYF. In DNA, the CDR3 is TGCGCCAGCAGCCAAGATCTAGCTCTGACCTACGAGCAGTACTTC. The chain is built from TRBV4-1 and TRBJ2-7; weak D call: TRBD2 (5 bases). In germline, CDR1 is MGHRA, CDR2 YSYEKL. The CDR3 is 15 amino acids. Trimming took off 0 bases at V and 2 bases at J, with 11 bases between the two ends.

This chain links TRBV19 with TRBJ2-2; tentatively, D is TRBD2 (5 bases). The V end was cut by 2 bases, the J end by 0 bases, with 7 bases between. CDR3 length: 15 amino acids. Looked up from germline, CDR1 is LNHDA and CDR2 is SQIVND (reference sequence). CDR3 protein: CASSILAPNTGELFF. CDR3 DNA sequence: TGTGCCAGTAGTATACTAGCTCCGAACACCGGGGAGCTGTTTTTT.

V and J are TRBV6-1 and TRBJ2-3, with TRBD1 matching over 7 bases. The CDR3 is 15 residues long. Germline CDR1 and CDR2: MNHNS and SASEGT. V trimming: 6 bases; J trimming: 1 base; junction bases outside the gene matches: 7. CDR3 amino acids: CASRHDRAGTDTQYF. The CDR3 bases are TGTGCCAGCAGACACGACAGGGCTGGCACAGATACGCAGTATTTT.

This clonotype was detected a few times. V and J are TRBV7-9 and TRBJ1-2, with a weak D call TRBD1 (5 bases). Trimming pared 2 bases from V and 7 bases from J, leaving 11 bases between. Per germline, CDR1 SEHNR and CDR2 FQNEAQ (reference sequence). This CDR3 spans 13 amino acids. CDR3 loop: CASSLQGLRGYTF. In DNA form, the CDR3 reads TGTGCCAGCAGCTTACAGGGCTTGCGTGGCTACACCTTC.

The CDR3 nucleotides read TGTGCCACCAGTGACCCCCTGACTAGCGGGGACTACAATGAGCAGTTCTTC. It is translated as CATSDPLTSGDYNEQFF. The rearrangement joins TRBV24-1 to TRBJ2-1; 11 bases are shared with TRBD2. The CDR3 spans 17 residues. The V segment lost 4 bases and the J segment 3 bases; nucleotides outside the gene matches: 7. Germline V gives CDR1 KGHDR, CDR2 SFDVKD.

DNA of the CDR3: TGCAGTGCCAGTACACTAGCGGGAGAGCAGTTCTTC. Encoded protein: CSASTLAGEQFF. The J gene is TRBJ2-1, the V gene TRBV20-1; TRBD2 agrees at 10 bases. Germline CDR1 and CDR2: DFQATT and SNEGSKA (reference sequence). The CDR3 runs to 12 residues. Trimming took 6 bases from V and 10 from J; bases not matched to a gene: 6.

V usage is TRBV7-8 and J usage is TRBJ2-5, with D hard to call. Germline V CDR1 and CDR2: SGHVS, FQNEAQ. The ends were cut back, 3 bases at V and 0 bases at J, with 14 bases in the middle. CDR3 length: 16 residues. The DNA of the CDR3 is TGTGCCAGCAGCTTCGGAACAACGGGTAACCAAGAGACCCAGTACTTC. This gives the protein CASSFGTTGNQETQYF.

This clonotype has just a few counts. The gene calls are TRBV20-1 and TRBJ2-5; TRBD2 aligns across 14 bases. V dropped 6 bases and J dropped 2; count of bases not matched to a gene: 5. Germline CDR1 and CDR2: DFQATT and SNEGSKA (reference sequence). This CDR3 has 15 amino acids. The DNA of the CDR3 is TGCAGTGCGCAAGGGACTAGCGGGAGTCAAGAGACCCAGTACTTC. It encodes CSAQGTSGSQETQYF.

CDR3 sequence: CASSFGHSGGVYEQYF. CDR3 sequence (DNA): TGTGCCAGCAGTTTTGGTCATAGCGGGGGGGTCTACGAGCAGTACTTC. The chain carries TRBV12-3 or TRBV12-4 and TRBJ2-7; 11 positions match TRBD2. This CDR3 spans 16 amino acids. Trimming at V came to 3 bases and at J to 3 bases, leaving 7 bases not matched to a gene.

This rearrangement joins TRBV6-1 to TRBJ1-3; no clear D gene. CDR3 length equals 15 residues. CDR1 and CDR2 from the germline V gene are MNHNS and SASEGT. Trimming shortened V by 7 bases and J by 4 bases, and 17 bases separated the two germline ends. In DNA, the CDR3 is TGTGCCAGCACCCCGACCTGGATGGGCGGAAACACCATATATTTT. This encodes CASTPTWMGGNTIYF.

CDR3 loop: CASVPLERYNEQFF. CDR3 DNA: TGTGCCAGCGTACCACTAGAGCGCTACAATGAGCAGTTCTTC. V usage is TRBV9 and J usage is TRBJ2-1, with D possibly TRBD2 on 5 matching bases. V was clipped by 7 bases and J by 3 bases, with 14 bases between them. The CDR3 totals 14 residues. CDR1 and CDR2 from the germline V gene are SGDLS and YYNGEE. Complete variable domain (other parts from reference TRBV9 and TRBJ2-1): DSGVTQTPKHLITATGQRVTLRCSPRSGDLSVYWYQQSLDQGLQFLIQYYNGEERAKGNILERFSAQQFPDLHSELNLSSLELGDSALYFCASVPLERYNEQFFGPGTRLTVL.

This clonotype has only a few counts. The V gene is TRBV6-1, the J gene TRBJ1-2, with D possibly being TRBD1 (5 bases). There are 14 residues in the CDR3. Trimming stripped 6 bases from V and 0 bases from J, with 11 bases between. Per the germline V gene, CDR1 is MNHNS and CDR2 is SASEGT. The CDR3: CASSPGPANYGYTF. The CDR3 nucleotides read TGTGCCAGCAGCCCAGGGCCAGCTAACTATGGCTACACCTTC.

This rearrangement joins TRBV27 to TRBJ1-4, with D maybe TRBD1 (6 bases). This CDR3 contains 18 residues. Trimming left V 5 bases short and J 7 bases short, with 26 bases between. Germline CDR1 and CDR2: MNHEY and SMNVEV (reference sequence). The CDR3 nucleotides read TGTGCCAGCAGTCCCAGGGTAGGGGGTTCGTATGCGGGTGAAAAACTGTTTTTT. Protein product: CASSPRVGGSYAGEKLFF.

This clonotype showed up just a few times. V usage is TRBV20-1 and J usage is TRBJ1-5; D gene unclear. The V and J ends lost 0 bases and 5 bases respectively, with 5 bases between them. The CDR3 has 12 residues. Germline V lookup: CDR1 DFQATT, CDR2 SNEGSKA (reference sequence). For the CDR3, the DNA is TGCAGTGCTAGAGAGGGCCATCAGCCCCAGCATTTT. This encodes CSAREGHQPQHF.

The chain links TRBV7-6 to TRBJ1-1; tentative D call: TRBD1 (5 bases). This CDR3 spans 13 amino acids. Germline V gene lookup returns CDR1 SGHVS and CDR2 FNYEAQ. The V end lost 1 base, the J end lost 6 bases, and 9 bases lay between the germline ends. CDR3 nucleotides: TGTGCCAGCAGCTTAGGTGGGGCGGCTGAAGCTTTCTTT. Encoded protein: CASSLGGAAEAFF.

This clonotype was found a few times. V and J are TRBV7-4 and TRBJ1-5, with D uncertain. The V end lost 5 bases, the J end lost 5 bases, and 10 bases lay between the germline ends. CDR3 length: 13 residues. Per germline, CDR1 SGHVT and CDR2 SQSDAQ. DNA of the CDR3: TGTGCCAGCAGCGCGATGGAGGATCAGCCCCAGCATTTT. Protein: CASSAMEDQPQHF.

V and J are TRBV12-5 and TRBJ2-3; D is unresolved. The CDR3 is 12 residues long. Germline values: CDR1 LGHNT, CDR2 FRNRAP. Trimming removed 6 bases at V and 2 bases at J, with 6 bases between. This CDR3 is CASGTNTDTQYF. CDR3 coding DNA: TGTGCTAGTGGAACCAACACAGATACGCAGTATTTT.

The chain carries TRBV27 and TRBJ2-7; 10 bases fit TRBD1. The CDR3 runs 14 residues. Germline V gene sequence: CDR1 MNHEY, CDR2 SMNVEV (reference sequence). With V trimmed by 8 bases and J by 4 bases, 8 bases remained unmatched. CDR3 in amino acids: CASGGDRGQYEQYF. The CDR3 coding sequence is TGTGCCAGCGGGGGGGACAGGGGACAATACGAGCAGTACTTC.

The chain employs TRBV28 and TRBJ2-1; D not resolved. V lost 2 bases and J 14 bases, leaving 13 bases between the germline ends. This CDR3 comprises 12 residues. The germline gives CDR1 MDHEN, CDR2 SYDVKM. CDR3 DNA sequence: TGTGCCAGCAGTTTAAAACAGCTGGGGAAGTTCTTC. It translates to CASSLKQLGKFF.

This clonotype occurred a few times. This chain uses TRBV19 with TRBJ1-2; D is possibly TRBD1 (5 bases). Germline CDR1 LNHDA, CDR2 SQIVND (reference sequence). The CDR3 has 13 residues. Trimming removed 2 bases at V and 4 bases at J, with 8 bases between. CDR3 nucleotides: TGTGCCAGTAGTATACAGGGTACCTATGGCTACACCTTC. Encoded protein: CASSIQGTYGYTF.

This clonotype was found a few times. The chain employs TRBV7-2 and TRBJ2-2; 11 nucleotides align to TRBD2. CDR1 is SGHTA, CDR2 FQGNSA, per germline. The CDR3 has 16 amino acids. Trimming took 2 bases from V and 6 from J; bases not matched to a gene: 5. CDR3 bases: TGTGCCAGCAGCTTATTCGCTAGCGGGGGGTCCGGGGAGCTGTTTTTT. Translating it yields CASSLFASGGSGELFF.

J is TRBJ1-2 and V is TRBV20-1; 9 nucleotides match TRBD1. V lost 5 bases, J lost 6 bases, and 10 bases stayed unmatched. CDR1 DFQATT and CDR2 SNEGSKA come from the germline V gene (reference sequence). CDR3 length equals 14 residues. The CDR3 sequence: CSALFSGTGNGYTF. Here the CDR3 DNA reads TGCAGTGCTTTATTTTCCGGGACAGGGAATGGCTACACCTTC.